Following are 15 T cell receptor beta chains from one sample sequenced in a study of HIV-infected patients and healthy controls. cDNA was made from around 0.45 ug RNA using alpha and beta constant primers. Using multiplexing indices, alpha and beta chain libraries were generated apart by chain-specific third strand synthesis. MiXCR, run by TCRdb on the 5' RACE reads, gives a single entry per CDR3 protein. This repertoire shows approximately 9,300 distinct CDR3 sequences, about 10% found once; its top ten account for about 18%. All unsorted peripheral T cells were captured because whole blood was used without fractionation. Sample: blood, taken before antiretroviral therapy. These receptors were collected from an adult with HIV infection.

This clonotype turned up a few times. The chain employs TRBV4-1 and TRBJ2-1; D is possibly TRBD2 (5 bases). The V gene's germline CDR1 is MGHRA and CDR2 YSYEKL. V lost 3 bases and J lost 6, with 24 bases in between. This CDR3 contains 18 residues. The CDR3, as DNA: TGCGCCAGCAGCCACCGACACTTCCCGGCTACGGGAAGCAATGAGCAGTTCTTC. Amino acid sequence: CASSHRHFPATGSNEQFF.

Within the sample, this clonotype is medium-sized. J is TRBJ2-3 and V is TRBV7-3; 7 bases agree with TRBD2. Germline-derived CDR1 and CDR2 are SGHTA and FQGTGA. This CDR3 contains 18 residues. V was pared by 2 bases and J by 3 bases, with 14 bases of the junction left unmatched. The CDR3 coding sequence is TGTGCCAGCAGCTTATTCTCGTCTTCTAGCGGTGGGACAGATACGCAGTATTTT. Residues: CASSLFSSSSGGTDTQYF.

This clonotype showed up many times. The chain couples TRBV28 to TRBJ2-3; 8 nucleotides align to TRBD2. J was trimmed by 4 bases and V by 6 bases; bases with no gene match: 3. The CDR3 has 13 residues. Germline V gene sequence: CDR1 MDHEN, CDR2 SYDVKM. Here the CDR3 DNA reads TGTGCCAGCAGGGGGCGGGGGGCAGATACGCAGTATTTT. Protein sequence: CASRGRGADTQYF.

This clonotype was detected many times. V usage is TRBV18 and J usage is TRBJ1-1; TRBD1 is a possible D gene (6 bases). The CDR3 is 14 amino acids. V dropped 5 bases and J dropped 6 bases, with 16 bases sitting between them. The germline V gene has CDR1 KGHSH and CDR2 LQKENI. This chain's CDR3 is CASSTKQGRAEAFF. The CDR3 coding sequence is TGTGCCAGCTCAACGAAGCAGGGGAGGGCTGAAGCTTTCTTT.

This clonotype was counted only a few times. This sequence joins TRBV5-1 and TRBJ2-7; 10 positions match TRBD1. Trimming took 3 bases from V and 3 from J; bases not matched to a gene: 3. Germline V lookup: CDR1 SGHRS, CDR2 YFSETQ. This CDR3 has 14 residues. The CDR3 is CASSSRDRGYEQYF. The CDR3 nucleotides are TGCGCCAGCAGCTCCCGGGACAGGGGCTACGAGCAGTACTTC.

By frequency in the sample, this clonotype is medium-sized. The gene calls are TRBV6-2 or TRBV6-3 and TRBJ2-1, with D hard to call. Trimming cost V 0 bases and J 9 bases, with 9 bases left between them. Looked up from germline, CDR1 is MNHEY and CDR2 is SVGEGT. CDR3 length: 13 residues. The CDR3 loop reads CASSYSPLGEQFF. DNA of the CDR3: TGTGCCAGCAGTTACTCCCCGTTGGGTGAGCAGTTCTTC.

This clonotype was counted many times. The V gene is TRBV7-2, the J gene TRBJ1-5, with D possibly TRBD1 on 6 matching bases. Germline CDR1 is SGHTA and CDR2 is FQGNSA. The CDR3 loop spans 15 amino acids. V was clipped by 5 bases and J by 2 bases, with 13 bases between them. CDR3 in DNA: TGTGCCAGCAGCCTACAGGGCACGGGCAATCAGCCCCAGCATTTT. Translated: CASSLQGTGNQPQHF.

The rearrangement uses TRBV7-2 and TRBJ1-5, with D hard to call. The V and J ends lost 1 base and 6 bases respectively, with 13 bases between them. This CDR3 comprises 15 residues. CDR1 and CDR2 from the germline V gene are SGHTA and FQGNSA. The CDR3 sequence is CASSLGILDGQPQHF. For the CDR3, the DNA is TGTGCCAGCAGCTTAGGGATTTTAGACGGTCAGCCCCAGCATTTT. Full variable domain (remainder filled in from reference TRBV7-2 and TRBJ1-5): GAGVSQSPSNKVTEKGKDVELRCDPISGHTALYWYRQSLGQGLEFLIYFQGNSAPDKSGLPSDRFSAERTGGSVSTLTIQRTQQEDSAVYLCASSLGILDGQPQHFGDGTRLSIL.

This clonotype was counted ten times or more. V is TRBV19 and J is TRBJ2-1; perhaps TRBD1 as D (6 bases). The CDR3 consists of 16 residues. Germline V lookup: CDR1 LNHDA, CDR2 SQIVND (reference sequence). Trimming shortened V by 0 bases and J by 2 bases, and 11 bases separated the two germline ends. The CDR3 is CASSIEYREPYNEQFF. CDR3 DNA: TGTGCCAGTAGTATAGAATACAGGGAACCCTACAATGAGCAGTTCTTC.

This clonotype was seen many times. J is TRBJ1-3 and V is TRBV11-2; D not certain. Germline V gives CDR1 SGHAT, CDR2 FQNNGV. The CDR3 extends over 13 amino acids. Trimming removed 2 bases at V and 7 bases at J, with 9 bases between. This CDR3 reads CASSLQAGNTIYF. The CDR3 bases are TGTGCCAGCAGCTTACAGGCGGGGAACACCATATATTTT. Combining the CDR3 with reference TRBV11-2 and TRBJ1-3 gives the whole variable domain EAGVAQSPRYKIIEKRQSVAFWCNPISGHATLYWYQQILGQGPKLLIQFQNNGVVDDSQLPKDRFSAERLKGVDSTLKIQPAKLEDSAVYLCASSLQAGNTIYFGEGSWLTVV.

This clonotype was counted ten times or more. The chain combines TRBV7-3 with TRBJ2-6; TRBD1 might be the D (5 bases). The CDR3 is 15 amino acids. The germline V and J ends were trimmed by 3 bases and 0 bases, with 6 bases remaining between them. Germline CDR1 and CDR2: SGHTA and FQGTGA. CDR3: CASSLGHSGANVLTF. DNA of the CDR3: TGTGCCAGCAGCTTGGGGCACTCTGGGGCCAACGTCCTGACTTTC.

By its share, this clonotype is medium-sized. The V and J genes are TRBV4-1 and TRBJ2-3; 8 bases are a match to TRBD2. The CDR3 loop spans 16 amino acids. Germline V lookup: CDR1 MGHRA, CDR2 YSYEKL. J lost 2 bases, V lost 4 bases, and 8 bases had no gene match. CDR3 sequence (DNA): TGCGCCAGCAGCCTCTTCCCAGCGGGAGACACAGATACGCAGTATTTT. This sequence encodes CASSLFPAGDTDTQYF.

This clonotype was seen more than once but under ten times. The gene calls are TRBV6-2 or TRBV6-3 and TRBJ2-6; TRBD1 is a possible D gene (5 bases). This CDR3 has 16 amino acids. V was cut by 2 bases and J by 0 bases, with 8 bases left in between. Germline lookup yields CDR1 MNHEY and CDR2 SVGEGT. The CDR3 coding sequence is TGTGCCAGCAGTTACCTGGGGCGCTCTGGGGCCAACGTCCTGACTTTC. It codes for CASSYLGRSGANVLTF.

The table lists this clonotype with many counts. The CDR3 loop is CASHGQALNGANVLTF. CDR3 sequence (DNA): TGTGCCAGCCATGGACAGGCATTGAATGGGGCCAACGTCCTGACTTTC. V gene TRBV25-1 combines with J gene TRBJ2-6, with 7 bases identical to TRBD1. This CDR3 is 16 amino acids long. V dropped 8 bases and J dropped 3; count of bases not matched to a gene: 10. Germline V gene sequence: CDR1 MGHDK, CDR2 SYGVNS.

This clonotype was recorded at least ten times. The rearrangement uses TRBV20-1 and TRBJ2-3; 13 bases line up with TRBD2. Germline-derived CDR1 and CDR2 are DFQATT and SNEGSKA (reference sequence). The CDR3 is 20 amino acids. After removal of 1 base from V and 3 bases from J, the junction contained 16 bases not matched to a gene. CDR3 DNA sequence: TGCAGTGCTAGAGGCCTACCCGGACTAGCGGGAGAGTCGCGGACAGATACGCAGTATTTT. Amino acid sequence: CSARGLPGLAGESRTDTQYF.